This record concerns one TCR beta chain sequence. Sequence at one end of the junction differs from germline and may be a read error. This specimen comes from a study of T cells in Graves' hyperthyroidism and ophthalmopathy. CDR3 size: 14 residues. Germline assignment: CDR1 GTSNPN and CDR2 SVGIG (reference sequence). TCR beta CDR3 region amplification was performed from RNA transcripts. RT-PCR in the first round (using the HTBI primer set) targeted the TCR CDR3. Each CDR3 protein is one row after TCRdb ran MiXCR on the multiplex PCR reads. The sample contains approximately 610,000 distinct CDR3 sequences, approximately 15% of which appear only once. Diagnostic decisions used clinical symptoms, serum thyroxine and TRAb, thyroid ultrasound and orbital computed tomography.

This clonotype originated in a woman aged 40-49 years with Graves' ophthalmopathy. This chain links TRBV30 with TRBJ1-5; D gene unclear. Material: blood. As DNA, the CDR3 is TGTGCCTGGAGTTTCGGCTCGGGGAGCCAGCGCCAGCATTTT. Translating it yields CAWSFGSGSQRQHF.